These 32 T cell receptor beta chains share one sample of origin, sequenced in a study of T cell repertoires in cytomegalovirus infection. TCRdb redid the calling of the reads with MiXCR, one entry per CDR3 protein. The sample contains roughly 570,000 distinct CDR3 sequences, approximately 40% of which appear only once. These receptors are not linked to any known antigen. The starting material was cultured PBMCs, obtained from culture after CMV antigen stimulation. Receptors originate from a human donor in good health (CMV status not recorded). Some clones in this sample may be carry-over from other donors' samples.

This clonotype was counted only a few times. J is TRBJ1-6 and V is TRBV25-1; D gene unclear. V lost 5 bases, J lost 14 bases, and 13 bases lay in between. Germline CDR1 is MGHDK and CDR2 is SYGVNS. The CDR3 contains 12 residues. Here the CDR3 reads CASSSGIGTLHF. The CDR3 DNA is TGTGCCAGCAGTTCGGGGATCGGGACCCTCCACTTT.

This clonotype was recorded a few times. The chain employs TRBV10-3 and TRBJ2-6; D is ambiguous. With 4 bases removed from V and 0 bases from J, the gap between germline ends came to 1 base. This CDR3 has 13 residues. The germline gives CDR1 ENHRY, CDR2 SYGVKD. CDR3 sequence reads: CAISVSGANVLTF. CDR3 in DNA: TGTGCCATCAGTGTCTCTGGGGCCAACGTCCTGACTTTC.

Many counts were recorded for this clonotype. The V and J genes are TRBV7-2 and TRBJ2-2; D unresolved. CDR1 and CDR2 from the germline V gene are SGHTA and FQGNSA. The CDR3 has 13 amino acids. V was pared by 1 base and J by 5 bases, with 5 bases between. CDR3 sequence: CASSLVRTGELFF. The CDR3 DNA is TGTGCCAGCAGCTTAGTGCGAACCGGGGAGCTGTTTTTT.

A remark on this clonotype: The germline gene is not matched at one end of the junction; a read error may be the cause. The rearrangement uses TRBV19 and TRBJ2-3, with 9 bases lining up with TRBD2. CDR3 size: 13 residues. Per germline, CDR1 LNHDA and CDR2 SQIVND (reference sequence). CDR3 loop: CASRIAGADTQYF. The DNA of the CDR3 is TGTGCCAGTAGAATAGCGGGAGCAGATACGCAGTATTTT.

This clonotype was counted a few times. This sequence joins TRBV12-3 or TRBV12-4 and TRBJ1-2; 7 bases match TRBD1. Trimming cost V 3 bases and J 5 bases; bases outside gene matches: 12. The length of the CDR3 is 16 residues. The CDR3: CASSFGGSRDSYGYTF. The CDR3 DNA sequence: TGTGCCAGCAGTTTCGGGGGGAGCCGGGACAGTTATGGCTACACCTTC.

The V and J genes are TRBV7-2 and TRBJ2-3, with 9 bases lining up with TRBD2. V was clipped by 5 bases and J by 1 base; unmatched bases: 4. Germline CDR1 is SGHTA and CDR2 is FQGNSA. The CDR3 consists of 15 residues. DNA of the CDR3: TGTGCCAGCAGCCCCCCTAGCGGGGGCACAGATACGCAGTATTTT. Residues: CASSPPSGGTDTQYF.

As for this clonotype: An end of the junction differs from the germline gene, which may be a read error. This rearrangement joins TRBV27 to TRBJ2-1; a weak D match, TRBD1 (5 bases). Germline V gene sequence: CDR1 MNHEY, CDR2 SMNVEV (reference sequence). The CDR3 length is 17 residues. The CDR3 loop is CTSSLTGTRSSYNEQFF. In DNA, the CDR3 is TGTACCAGCAGCCTAACAGGAACCCGGAGCTCCTACAATGAGCAGTTCTTC.

The CDR3 protein is CSASRGATDTQYF. CDR3 DNA: TGCAGTGCTAGTCGGGGGGCCACAGATACGCAGTATTTT. The chain links TRBV20-1 to TRBJ2-3; maybe TRBD2 (7 bases). V was cut by 3 bases and J by 2 bases, with 9 bases left in between. This CDR3 comprises 13 residues. Germline V gene sequence: CDR1 DFQATT, CDR2 SNEGSKA (reference sequence).

This clonotype showed up just a few times. The chain is built from TRBV4-1 and TRBJ2-7; TRBD1 is a possible D gene (6 bases). V shed 4 bases and J shed 5 bases, with 18 bases lying between them. Per germline, CDR1 MGHRA and CDR2 YSYEKL. The CDR3 extends over 15 amino acids. The CDR3 is CASSLHSTGPDEQYF. The CDR3 DNA follows: TGCGCCAGCAGCCTACACTCGACAGGTCCCGACGAGCAGTACTTC.

The chain uses TRBV28 and TRBJ2-2; 12 bases line up with TRBD2. The V gene end was trimmed by 5 bases and the J gene end by 2 bases; junction bases not matched to a gene: 9. This CDR3 spans 18 amino acids. The V gene's germline CDR1 is MDHEN and CDR2 SYDVKM. CDR3 protein: CASSKPGLAGVNTGELFF. The CDR3, as DNA: TGTGCCAGCAGTAAACCGGGACTAGCGGGTGTAAACACCGGGGAGCTGTTTTTT.

V gene TRBV12-3 or TRBV12-4 combines with J gene TRBJ1-5; possibly TRBD1 for D (5 bases). This CDR3 comprises 15 residues. Trimming stripped 5 bases from V and 2 bases from J, with 13 bases between. The CDR3 bases are TGTGCCAGCAGTCGGGACCCCAGTGGCAATCAGCCCCAGCATTTT. It yields the protein CASSRDPSGNQPQHF.

This clonotype was seen more than once but under ten times. The chain is built from TRBV7-9 and TRBJ2-2, with 10 nucleotides matching TRBD1. This CDR3 has 16 amino acids. After removal of 4 bases from V and 5 bases from J, the junction contained 7 bases not matched to a gene. Germline CDR1 SEHNR, CDR2 FQNEAQ (reference sequence). This CDR3 is CASSSLDRGRTGELFF. CDR3 coding DNA: TGTGCCAGCAGCTCCTTAGACAGGGGGCGAACCGGGGAGCTGTTTTTT.

The rearrangement links TRBV4-1 to TRBJ1-2, with 8 bases that match TRBD1. Germline values: CDR1 MGHRA, CDR2 YSYEKL. J gave up 6 bases and V 1 base, and 10 bases lay outside the gene matches. The CDR3 length is 16 residues. CDR3 in amino acids: CASSQVDRDHSDGYTF. The CDR3 DNA is TGCGCCAGCAGCCAAGTGGACAGGGACCATTCAGATGGCTACACCTTC.

This clonotype was seen many times. This sequence joins TRBV7-8 and TRBJ2-5, with 11 bases lining up with TRBD2. The CDR3 spans 14 residues. The J segment lost 4 bases and the V segment lost 3 bases, leaving 1 base of the junction unmatched. Germline CDR1 SGHVS, CDR2 FQNEAQ. The chain's CDR3 is CASSFLAGGETQYF. In DNA form, the CDR3 reads TGTGCCAGCAGCTTTCTAGCGGGGGGAGAGACCCAGTACTTC.

CDR3 sequence (DNA): TGTGCCAGCAGCTTAGCGGAGGGCGACTACACCTTC. Amino acids: CASSLAEGDYTF. V usage is TRBV7-9 and J usage is TRBJ1-2; the D is unclear. CDR1 is SEHNR and CDR2 is FQNEAQ in the germline V gene (reference sequence). The CDR3 sequence is 12 residues long. Trimming removed 0 bases from V and 10 bases from J, with 9 bases in between.

This clonotype showed up just a few times. The rearrangement uses TRBV7-2 and TRBJ1-1; 8 bases match TRBD1. CDR3 length equals 13 residues. Per the germline V gene, CDR1 is SGHTA and CDR2 is FQGNSA. The V gene end was trimmed by 5 bases and the J gene end by 1 base; junction bases not matched to a gene: 0. The CDR3 region is CASSTGGNTEAFF. The CDR3 DNA reads as TGTGCCAGCAGCACAGGGGGGAACACTGAAGCTTTCTTT.

This CDR3 reads CASSWGYNEQFF. The CDR3 region has the DNA TGTGCCAGCAGCTGGGGGTACAATGAGCAGTTCTTC. The gene calls are TRBV7-8 and TRBJ2-1, with D perhaps given as TRBD1 or TRBD2 (5 bases each). Between the trimmed V and J ends, which lost 4 bases and 4 bases, there was a span of 5 bases. The CDR3 is made up of 12 amino acids. Germline CDR1 is SGHVS and CDR2 is FQNEAQ.

This sequence joins TRBV7-9 and TRBJ2-5; D not resolved. With 2 bases removed from V and 3 bases from J, the gap between germline ends came to 16 bases. Germline V CDR1 and CDR2: SEHNR, FQNEAQ (reference sequence). This CDR3 spans 16 amino acids. The CDR3 protein is CASSLWTRAAEETQYF. The CDR3 DNA reads as TGTGCCAGCAGCTTATGGACCCGGGCAGCCGAAGAGACCCAGTACTTC. The entire variable domain, with the rest obtained from reference TRBV7-9 and TRBJ2-5, is as follows: DTGVSQNPRHKITKRGQNVTFRCDPISEHNRLYWYRQTLGQGPEFLTYFQNEAQLEKSRLLSDRFSAERPKGSFSTLEIQRTEQGDSAMYLCASSLWTRAAEETQYFGPGTRLLVL.

This clonotype came up many times. V usage is TRBV7-2 and J usage is TRBJ2-7; 9 positions match TRBD1. Germline values: CDR1 SGHTA, CDR2 FQGNSA. The V segment lost 5 bases and the J segment 3 bases; nucleotides outside the gene matches: 5. The CDR3 runs to 14 residues. The CDR3 reads CASSRQGGGYEQYF. In nucleotides, the CDR3 is TGTGCCAGCAGCCGACAGGGGGGTGGCTACGAGCAGTACTTC.

This clonotype was recorded many times. The gene calls are TRBV24-1 and TRBJ1-5; D remains unclear. Germline assignment: CDR1 KGHDR and CDR2 SFDVKD. V was pared by 1 base and J by 7 bases, with 19 bases between. The CDR3 spans 17 residues. CDR3 region: CATSDFTSDSIGQPQHF. As DNA, the CDR3 is TGTGCCACCAGTGATTTCACTTCGGACTCGATCGGGCAGCCCCAGCATTTT.

The chain recombines TRBV5-1 with TRBJ2-4; a possible D gene is TRBD1 (6 bases). V lost 2 bases and J lost 8, with 14 bases in between. The germline gives CDR1 SGHRS, CDR2 YFSETQ. This CDR3 is built from 14 residues. The CDR3: CASSLGAGVDIQYF. In nucleotides, the CDR3 is TGCGCCAGCAGCTTAGGGGCAGGGGTCGACATTCAGTACTTC.

The V gene is TRBV7-8, the J gene TRBJ2-2; a possible D gene is TRBD2 (5 bases). CDR3 length: 16 amino acids. CDR1 and CDR2 (germline): SGHVS, FQNEAQ. The V and J ends lost 5 bases and 4 bases respectively, with 17 bases between them. The CDR3 DNA is TGTGCCAGCAGCCCCAAAAGTCGGAGGAGCACCGGGGAGCTGTTTTTT. Amino acids: CASSPKSRRSTGELFF.

The rearrangement joins TRBV9 to TRBJ2-1; no clear D gene. With 0 bases removed from V and 4 bases from J, the gap between germline ends came to 14 bases. In germline, CDR1 is SGDLS, CDR2 YYNGEE. The CDR3 sequence is 16 residues long. For the CDR3, the DNA is TGTGCCAGCAGCGTAGGTCTGGGCTCACTTTACAATGAGCAGTTCTTC. This codes for CASSVGLGSLYNEQFF. Based on the CDR3 plus reference TRBV9 and TRBJ2-1, the full variable domain is DSGVTQTPKHLITATGQRVTLRCSPRSGDLSVYWYQQSLDQGLQFLIQYYNGEERAKGNILERFSAQQFPDLHSELNLSSLELGDSALYFCASSVGLGSLYNEQFFGPGTRLTVL.

This chain uses TRBV7-2 with TRBJ1-5; 7 nucleotides align to TRBD1. This CDR3 comprises 13 residues. The V segment lost 5 bases and the J segment 11 bases; nucleotides outside the gene matches: 9. The V gene's germline CDR1 is SGHTA and CDR2 FQGNSA. Written as DNA, the CDR3 is TGTGCCAGCAGCGGGACAGTTGGGTTAGCCCAGCATTTT. Translating it yields CASSGTVGLAQHF.

The gene calls are TRBV5-1 and TRBJ2-7, with D tentatively TRBD1 (5 bases). Germline CDR1 and CDR2: SGHRS and YFSETQ. The V end lost 4 bases, the J end lost 3 bases, and 14 bases lay between the germline ends. The CDR3 extends over 14 amino acids. CDR3 protein: CASSTDSYIYEQYF. The CDR3 DNA is TGCGCCAGCAGCACCGACAGTTATATCTACGAGCAGTACTTC.

The V gene is TRBV7-2, the J gene TRBJ2-7, with TRBD2 matching 12 bases. CDR1 and CDR2 from the germline V gene are SGHTA and FQGNSA. V trimming: 1 base; J trimming: 2 bases; junction bases outside the gene matches: 6. The CDR3 totals 17 residues. CDR3 protein: CASSLDPSGGEAYEQYF. The DNA for the CDR3 is TGTGCCAGCAGCTTAGATCCTAGCGGGGGGGAAGCCTACGAGCAGTACTTC.

This clonotype was recorded only once. The V gene is TRBV19, the J gene TRBJ2-3; weak D call: TRBD1 (5 bases). This CDR3 is built from 16 residues. Germline lookup yields CDR1 LNHDA and CDR2 SQIVND (reference sequence). Between the trimmed V and J ends, which lost 4 bases and 1 base, there was a span of 15 bases. CDR3 sequence (DNA): TGTGCCAGTAGTACCCGTCTCCTAGGGGGCACAGATACGCAGTATTTT. Amino acid sequence: CASSTRLLGGTDTQYF.

This chain links TRBV6-7 with TRBJ2-7; unclear D gene. TRBV6-7 belongs to the ORF category, with a function that is uncertain. Trimming removed 2 bases from V and 1 base from J, with 24 bases in between. This CDR3 contains 19 residues. In DNA, the CDR3 is TGTGCCAGCAGTTACATCGGAGCTTTAGCATCTAATAGTTCCTACGAGCAGTACTTC. Its translation is CASSYIGALASNSSYEQYF.

The J gene is TRBJ2-1, the V gene TRBV5-5, with 12 bases that match TRBD1. J was trimmed by 7 bases and V by 4 bases; bases with no gene match: 6. The CDR3 runs to 15 residues. Germline CDR1 SGHKS, CDR2 YYEKEE (reference sequence). CDR3 DNA sequence: TGTGCCAGCAGCACCGGGACAGGGGGCCGTAATGAGCAGTTCTTC. It yields the protein CASSTGTGGRNEQFF.

The genes are TRBV5-1 and TRBJ2-7; no reliable D call. The V and J ends lost 0 bases and 2 bases respectively, with 9 bases between them. CDR3 size: 14 residues. CDR1 SGHRS and CDR2 YFSETQ come from the germline V gene. This chain's CDR3 is CASSLGQPAYEQYF. The CDR3 nucleotides are TGCGCCAGCAGCTTGGGGCAGCCCGCCTACGAGCAGTACTTC.

V and J are TRBV6-1 and TRBJ1-1; D unclear. V was trimmed by 3 bases and J by 4 bases, leaving 12 bases between them. CDR1 and CDR2 from the germline V gene are MNHNS and SASEGT. The CDR3 has 14 residues. In DNA form, the CDR3 reads TGTGCCAGCAGTGACACCCACGAGGGCACTGAAGCTTTCTTT. As protein: CASSDTHEGTEAFF.

This sequence joins TRBV29-1 and TRBJ2-3, with TRBD2 matching 11 bases. This CDR3 contains 13 residues. Unmatched junction bases numbered 2, after V lost 5 bases and J lost 4 bases. Germline CDR1 SQVTM, CDR2 ANQGSEA. CDR3 sequence: CSVISGGADTQYF. CDR3 DNA sequence: TGCAGCGTTATTAGCGGGGGGGCAGATACGCAGTATTTT.